A selection of T cell receptor beta chains follows, all from one sample in a study of control samples from healthy donors and cancer patients. Libraries were prepared by immunoSEQ multiplex PCR; TCRdb keeps only in-frame clonotypes and omits some of them. In the table there are 40,000 to 55,000 clones, about nine tenths of which are singletons. Sequenced material: PBMCs. All receptors derive from a man in his forties with colorectal cancer. Each CDR3 is given with its conserved first and last residue. D genes are given only for firm matches. Expanded clones are given a class, and other clones once, few, many or no size at all.

>.|.|14|TRBJ1-2|TRBV5-1
CASSLAQANYGYTF
TGCGCCAGCAGCTTGGCCCAGGCGAACTATGGCTACACCTTC
>.|.|11|TRBJ2-1|TRBV18
CASSPLDEQFF
TGTGCCAGCTCACCTTTGGATGAGCAGTTCTTC
>.|.|14|TRBJ1-2|TRBV10-2
CASKVSIGSYGYTF
TGCGCCAGCAAGGTCTCTATTGGCAGTTATGGCTACACCTTC
>TRBD1|.|14|TRBJ2-3|TRBV7-9
CAIDPGQNTDTQYF
TGTGCCATCGATCCGGGACAGAACACAGATACGCAGTATTTT
>.|.|15|TRBJ1-1|TRBV5-4
CASSFSIVDHAEAFF
TGTGCCAGCAGCTTTTCTATCGTGGACCATGCTGAAGCTTTCTTT
>TRBD1|.|16|TRBJ1-5|TRBV24-1
CATSDARDRFNQPQHF
TGTGCCACCAGTGATGCCCGGGACAGGTTCAATCAGCCCCAGCATTTT
>TRBD1|.|11|TRBJ1-2|TRBV19
CASLTGGGYTF
TGTGCCAGCTTGACAGGGGGCGGCTACACCTTC
>TRBD1|.|14|TRBJ1-3|TRBV28
CASSLQGVGNTIYF
TGTGCCAGCAGTTTGCAGGGGGTGGGAAACACCATATATTTT
>.|.|19|TRBJ1-4|TRBV7-8
CASSKTHHPSPATNEKLFF
TGTGCCAGCAGCAAAACACACCACCCGTCCCCTGCAACTAATGAAAAACTGTTTTTT
>.|.|15|TRBJ1-6|TRBV18
CASSPPSRDNSPLHF
TGTGCCAGCTCACCCCCCAGCCGAGATAATTCACCCCTCCACTTT
>TRBD1|.|15|TRBJ1-4|TRBV19
CASSPRQGVGEKLFF
TGTGCCAGTAGTCCACGACAGGGGGTTGGAGAAAAACTGTTTTTT
>TRBD1|.|15|TRBJ2-7|TRBV9
CASSAGQGSFYEQYF
TGTGCCAGCAGCGCGGGACAGGGAAGTTTCTACGAGCAGTACTTC
>TRBD2|.|16|TRBJ2-3|TRBV7-8
CASSYSGRVPTDTQYF
TGTGCCAGCAGTTACAGCGGGAGGGTCCCCACAGATACGCAGTATTTT
>.|.|16|TRBJ2-2|TRBV6-5
CASSYAEGVRTGELFF
TGTGCCAGCAGTTACGCCGAGGGTGTAAGGACCGGGGAGCTGTTTTTT
>TRBD2|.|16|TRBJ2-1|TRBV7-8
CASSWTSGGSYNEQFF
TGTGCCAGCAGCTGGACTAGCGGGGGGTCCTACAATGAGCAGTTCTTC
>TRBD1|.|12|TRBJ1-5|TRBV24-1
CATSVGGQPQHF
TGTGCCACCAGTGTAGGGGGCCAGCCCCAGCATTTT
>.|.|14|TRBJ1-2|TRBV3-1/TRBV3-2
CASSQAGGGYGYTF
TGTGCCAGCAGCCAAGCGGGGGGCGGCTATGGCTACACCTTC
>TRBD1|.|15|TRBJ2-1|TRBV27
CASSLDRGLYNEQFF
TGTGCCAGCAGTTTGGACAGGGGACTGTACAATGAGCAGTTCTTC
>.|.|15|TRBJ2-5|TRBV5-4
CASSLLGVGEETQYF
TGTGCCAGCAGCTTGTTGGGGGTTGGAGAGGAGACCCAGTACTTC
>.|.|13|TRBJ2-5|TRBV5-1
CASSLEGVETQYF
TGCGCCAGCAGCTTGGAGGGGGTAGAGACCCAGTACTTC
>TRBD2|once|18|TRBJ2-2|TRBV11-3
CASRSRPGTSGYTGELFF
TGTGCCAGCAGATCGCGACCCGGGACTAGCGGATACACCGGGGAGCTGTTTTTT
>.|.|16|TRBJ1-1|TRBV9
CASSVNPRTAGTEAFF
TGTGCCAGCAGCGTAAACCCTAGGACAGCCGGAACTGAAGCTTTCTTT
>TRBD2|.|16|TRBJ2-3|TRBV5-1
CASSEGTSSSTDTQYF
TGCGCCAGCAGCGAAGGGACTAGCTCTAGCACAGATACGCAGTATTTT
>TRBD1|.|16|TRBJ1-6|TRBV5-6
CASRRQGNSYNSPLHF
TGTGCCAGCAGGCGACAGGGTAACTCCTATAATTCACCCCTCCACTTT
>TRBD1|.|14|TRBJ2-7|TRBV5-5
CASSRGDSPYEQYF
TGTGCCAGCAGCCGAGGGGACAGCCCCTACGAGCAGTACTTC
>.|.|13|TRBJ2-3|TRBV6-2/TRBV6-3
CASSYWATDTQYF
TGTGCCAGCAGTTACTGGGCTACAGATACGCAGTATTTT
>.|few|13|TRBJ1-1|TRBV7-3
CASSLTVNTEAFF
TGTGCCAGCAGCTTGACAGTGAACACTGAAGCTTTCTTT
>TRBD1|.|13|TRBJ2-7|TRBV6-5
CASSSQGAYEQYF
TGTGCCAGCAGTTCCCAGGGGGCCTACGAGCAGTACTTC
>.|.|13|TRBJ2-2|TRBV3-1/TRBV3-2
CASINRDTGELFF
TGTGCCAGCATCAACAGGGACACCGGGGAGCTGTTTTTT
>TRBD1|.|15|TRBJ2-2|TRBV19
CASRRDRGITGELFF
TGTGCCAGCCGCCGGGACAGGGGGATCACCGGGGAGCTGTTTTTT
>.|once|16|TRBJ2-4|TRBV5-8
CASSLVLGTAKNIQYF
TGTGCCAGCAGCTTGGTACTAGGGACAGCCAAAAACATTCAGTACTTC
>.|.|13|TRBJ2-7|TRBV5-1
CASSAPDSYEQYF
TGCGCCAGCAGCGCGCCGGATTCCTACGAGCAGTACTTC
>.|.|13|TRBJ1-5|TRBV30
CAWSRNSNQPQHF
TGTGCCTGGAGCCGGAATAGCAATCAGCCCCAGCATTTT
>.|.|15|TRBJ2-7|TRBV28
CASSSQWQDSYEQYF
TGTGCCAGCAGCTCTCAGTGGCAGGACTCCTACGAGCAGTACTTC
>.|.|15|TRBJ1-3|TRBV27
CASSPLGYSGNTIYF
TGTGCCAGCAGTCCCCTGGGCTACTCTGGAAACACCATATATTTT
>TRBD1|.|15|TRBJ1-1|TRBV3-1/TRBV3-2
CASSQAATGGTEAFF
TGTGCCAGCAGCCAAGCCGCCACAGGGGGCACTGAAGCTTTCTTT
>TRBD1|.|14|TRBJ1-4|TRBV7-9
CASTFGQGFEKLFF
TGTGCCAGCACTTTTGGACAGGGTTTTGAAAAACTGTTTTTT
>.|.|11|TRBJ1-5|TRBV11-2
CASSSYGAQHF
TGTGCCAGCAGCTCGTACGGGGCCCAGCATTTT
>.|.|12|TRBJ1-1|TRBV27
CASWRGNTEAFF
TGTGCCAGCTGGAGGGGGAACACTGAAGCTTTCTTT
>.|few|11|TRBJ2-1|TRBV28
CASRYNNEQFF
TGTGCCAGCAGATATAACAATGAGCAGTTCTTC
>.|.|14|TRBJ1-1|TRBV5-1
CASNTLAGNTEAFF
TGCGCCAGCAACACCCTCGCAGGAAACACTGAAGCTTTCTTT
>.|.|13|TRBJ2-2|TRBV5-1
CASSLQDTGELFF
TGCGCCAGCAGCTTACAGGACACCGGGGAGCTGTTTTTT
>TRBD1|.|15|TRBJ2-7|TRBV28
CASSLRTGSSYEQYF
TGTGCCAGCAGTTTACGGACAGGGAGCTCCTACGAGCAGTACTTC
>TRBD1|.|15|TRBJ2-5|TRBV30
CAWSVGGLSQETQYF
TGTGCCTGGAGTGTAGGGGGCCTGTCCCAAGAGACCCAGTACTTC
>.|once|15|TRBJ1-1|TRBV19
CASSIGGSMNTEAFF
TGTGCCAGTAGTATAGGGGGCAGCATGAACACTGAAGCTTTCTTT
>TRBD2|.|13|TRBJ2-1|TRBV30
CAWVWGGLDEQFF
TGTGCCTGGGTGTGGGGGGGATTAGATGAGCAGTTCTTC
>TRBD1|.|13|TRBJ2-7|TRBV4-1
CASGQGEGYEQYF
TGCGCCAGTGGACAGGGGGAAGGCTACGAGCAGTACTTC
>.|.|13|TRBJ1-1|TRBV30
CAWSPDEGTEAFF
TGTGCCTGGAGTCCCGATGAGGGGACTGAAGCTTTCTTT
>.|few|13|TRBJ2-7|TRBV27
CASRLLDRGEQYF
TGTGCCAGCAGGCTACTCGACAGAGGCGAGCAGTACTTC
>.|.|16|TRBJ1-2|TRBV4-2
CASSQVVGALSDGYTF
TGTGCCAGCAGCCAAGTAGTGGGGGCCCTTAGCGATGGCTACACCTTC
>.|once|14|TRBJ1-5|TRBV7-6
CASSLDARGRPQHF
TGTGCCAGCAGCTTAGACGCCCGGGGAAGGCCCCAGCATTTT
>.|few|16|TRBJ2-2|TRBV11-3
CASSFLSSANTGELFF
TGTGCCAGCAGCTTTCTAAGTTCCGCGAACACCGGGGAGCTGTTTTTT
>.|once|13|TRBJ2-5|TRBV10-3
CAINQGNQETQYF
TGTGCCATCAACCAGGGGAACCAAGAGACCCAGTACTTC